The TCR beta chain described here comes from a study of blood T cell repertoires in COVID-19. Study-level background: Samples taken during acute and convalescent COVID-19 were collected in the United States, Italy and Spain. Sources were T cells, B-cell-depleted T cells, or PBMCs; the material itself was cDNA or gDNA.

Per the original data handling: Amplification of reference gene primers was used by the study to estimate nucleated cell counts. Sequenced by immunoSEQ multiplex PCR; TCRdb stores in-frame clones only, minus some. The V and J calls and clone size come from that table; D and trimming were worked out from the DNA. The sample holds 70,000 to 95,000 clones, about nine tenths seen once. Per germline, CDR1 LGHDT and CDR2 YNNKEL (reference sequence). The junction had 5 bases not matched to a gene; V was cut back by 3 bases and J by 10 bases. CDR3 length: 13 amino acids. The chain joins TRBV3-1 (or the pseudogene TRBV3-2) to TRBJ2-1; TRBD1 aligns across 8 bases. The specimen sequenced was peripheral blood. The sequence was obtained from a woman aged 45 to 65 in a cohort sampled during active COVID-19. The CDR3, as DNA: TGTGCCAGCAGCCAGGATGACAGGGGCGAGCAGTTCTTC. Translated: CASSQDDRGEQFF.